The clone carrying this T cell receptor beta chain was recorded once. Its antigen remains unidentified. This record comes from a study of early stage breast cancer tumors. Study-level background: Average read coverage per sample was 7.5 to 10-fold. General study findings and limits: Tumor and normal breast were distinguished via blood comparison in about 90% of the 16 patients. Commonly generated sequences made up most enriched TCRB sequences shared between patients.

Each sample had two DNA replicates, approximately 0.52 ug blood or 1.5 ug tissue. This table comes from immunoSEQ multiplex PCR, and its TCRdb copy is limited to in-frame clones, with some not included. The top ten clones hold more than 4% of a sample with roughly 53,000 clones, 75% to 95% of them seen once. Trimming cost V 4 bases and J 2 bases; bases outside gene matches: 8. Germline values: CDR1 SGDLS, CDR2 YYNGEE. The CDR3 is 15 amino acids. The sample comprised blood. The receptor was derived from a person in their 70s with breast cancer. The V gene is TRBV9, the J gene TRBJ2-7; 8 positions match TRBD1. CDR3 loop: CASSRTGTGPYEQYF. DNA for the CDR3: TGTGCCAGCAGCAGAACCGGGACAGGTCCCTACGAGCAGTACTTC.